What follows describes a single T cell receptor (beta chain). Its antigen is not identified. Profiling relied on immunoSEQ multiplex PCR, and the TCRdb table lists in-frame clones only, not all of them. The sample includes about 140,000 clones, roughly 85% of them seen just once. As for time point: baseline pretreatment blood. Treatment defined: 15 Gy SBRT to primary tumor, nephrectomy 4 weeks later. Radiation-treated patients gave blood at baseline, week 2 and week 4. The data stem from a study of radiation and T cells in renal cell carcinoma. Study-wide points: No pretreatment tumor biopsies were available for baseline clonotypes. In blood, top tumor clones expanded by 2 weeks, shrinking by 4.

The source material was blood, sampled from a patient whose treatment included radiotherapy and nephrectomy. This clonotype was obtained from a woman aged 45-65 years with renal cell carcinoma.

The CDR3 is CASGRGGTDTQYF. CDR3 DNA: TGTGCCAGCGGTCGGGGGGGCACAGATACGCAGTATTTT. This rearrangement joins TRBV9 to TRBJ2-3, with 7 bases matching TRBD2. The CDR3 runs to 13 residues. The germline gives CDR1 SGDLS, CDR2 YYNGEE. V was clipped by 7 bases and J by 1 base; unmatched bases: 3.